This T cell receptor (beta chain) originates from a study of cytomegalovirus exposure and HLA in healthy donors. Germline loops: CDR1 SEHNR, CDR2 FQNEAQ (reference sequence). V trimming: 1 base; J trimming: 4 bases; junction bases outside the gene matches: 3. This CDR3 comprises 15 residues. Healthy bone marrow donors supplied every sample. Findings and limits, study-wide: Links to common viral pathogens appeared, in a later analysis, for several of the most significant clusters. By a later analysis, the bulk of CMV-associated TCR beta chains appeared HLA-restricted.

The PCR made use of 60 Vbeta and 13 Jbeta primers. Here immunoSEQ multiplex PCR was the method, and the copy in TCRdb shows in-frame clones only, minus some. The table includes 120,000 or so clones, about 15% detected once. On this clone: The antigen remains unidentified.

The sequenced sample consisted of PBMCs. This clonotype was sampled from a female donor in good health and CMV-seropositive. The V call is TRBV7-9, the J call TRBJ2-2; 7 bases line up with TRBD2. The CDR3 protein is CASSLEGGVTGELFF. The DNA of the CDR3 is TGTGCCAGCAGCTTAGAGGGAGGGGTCACCGGGGAGCTGTTTTTT.